This entry describes one T cell receptor (beta chain). The sample comes from a study of shared T cell receptors in the human thymus. Sequenced by immunoSEQ multiplex PCR; TCRdb stores in-frame clones only, minus some. The data hold 500,000 to 750,000 clones, with approximately 90% observed a single time. Germline CDR1 is MNHEY and CDR2 is SVGAGI. V was shortened by 0 bases and J by 7 bases, with 6 bases between the two germline ends. The length of the CDR3 is 13 residues. The sample also formed part of further work on human thymus T cells. That paper notes: Congenital heart defects were the reason for the corrective surgery that the donors, healthy Finnish infants, were having. Thymic resections from corrective heart surgery supplied the tissue. There appeared to be biased usage of V and J genes in thymic and blood repertoires. Unrelated individuals had highly overlapping thymic repertoires, as reported in related research.

The V gene is TRBV6-5, the J gene TRBJ2-2; D gene uncertain. This clonotype was obtained from a boy under three years old with a congenital heart defect. The sample comprised thymocytes. The CDR3 is CASSYSSSGELFF. As DNA, the CDR3 is TGTGCCAGCAGTTACTCTAGCAGCGGGGAGCTGTTTTTT.